This TCR beta chain was retrieved from a study of radiotherapy plus CTLA-4 blockade in lung cancer (dated by TCRdb to 2017 to 2018). Study-level background: Among enrolled patients, under 20% had an objective response and about 30% reached disease control.

The study evaluated CTLA-4 blockade (ipilimumab) given together with focal radiation therapy in patients who had chemo-refractory metastatic non-small-cell lung cancer. Study-wide findings and limitations: After treatment with radiotherapy and ipilimumab, TCR clones that originated in tumors expanded in peripheral blood. Early dynamic changes in blood T cell clones, together with increased serum interferon-beta after radiation, were reported as the strongest predictors of response.

The CDR3 numbers 17 residues from cysteine through phenylalanine. Only the CDR3 DNA stays, 51 bases, in frame from base 1. The library was generated by the immunoSEQ multiplex PCR assay. Not all clones reach the TCRdb copy of this immuneACCESS table, which keeps in-frame sequences only. Checked studies attribute under half of the gap to unresolved V genes and leave the rest unexplained. The table for this sample lists around 30,000 clones; approximately 70% of them were counted only once. The biggest ten clones account for approximately 4% of the sample. Remarks on this clone: Its antigen has not been determined. Base-call qualities are not available, and no considerably larger clone is one nucleotide away.

The sequencing here drew on peripheral blood, taken from a patient treated with radiotherapy plus ipilimumab. The TCR sequence derives from a human donor with non-small cell lung cancer who had stable disease on radiotherapy plus ipilimumab. Rearrangement joined TRBV21-1 to TRBJ1-5; the table's D call, TRBD1, was not checked against the DNA. TRBV21-1 is termed a pseudogene. The bases read TGTGCCAGCAGCACCGTCCGGGACAGGGGTAGCAATCAGCCCCAGCATTTT. Translated, this gives CASSTVRDRGSNQPQHF.